This T cell receptor (beta chain) was retrieved from a study of cytomegalovirus exposure and HLA in healthy donors. Primers included in the PCR were 60 Vbeta and 13 Jbeta primers. Profiling relied on immunoSEQ multiplex PCR, and the TCRdb table lists in-frame clones only, not all of them. The sample records about 120,000 clones, 75% to 90% being singletons. Looked up from germline, CDR1 is SGDLS and CDR2 is YYNGEE. The CDR3 covers 13 residues. The J segment lost 5 bases and the V segment lost 4 bases, leaving 3 bases of the junction unmatched. The chain combines TRBV9 with TRBJ1-5; 7 positions agree with TRBD1. The TCR comes from a man aged 25-40 years in good health and CMV-seropositive. The specimen was PBMCs. Here the CDR3 DNA reads TGTGCCAGCAGCCGGGACAGCTATCAGCCCCAGCATTTT. It encodes CASSRDSYQPQHF.